The 10 T cell receptor beta chains below come from one sample, sequenced in a study of blood T cell repertoires in COVID-19. Produced via immunoSEQ multiplex PCR; TCRdb's table is partial and in-frame only. This sample has 250,000 to 300,000 clones, with about nine tenths found just once. Sequenced input: PBMCs or T cells enriched from blood (not recorded which). All receptors derive from a woman between 40 and 50 years old who had recovered from COVID-19.

The chain has TRBV6-2 or TRBV6-3 and TRBJ1-5, with no clear D. Trimming removed 2 bases at V and 4 bases at J, with 6 bases between. Per germline, CDR1 MNHEY and CDR2 SVGEGT. The CDR3 has 13 amino acids. CDR3 nucleotides: TGTGCCAGCAGTTACGGCAGAAATCAGCCCCAGCATTTT. Its protein product is CASSYGRNQPQHF.

V is TRBV5-1 and J is TRBJ2-5; 11 bases are a match to TRBD2. CDR3 length equals 16 residues. CDR1 and CDR2 from the germline V gene are SGHRS and YFSETQ. The J segment lost 5 bases and the V segment lost 4 bases, leaving 10 bases of the junction unmatched. The CDR3 nucleotides are TGCGCCAGCAGCCCTGGGGTAGCGGGGGGGATGGAGACCCAGTACTTC. It yields the protein CASSPGVAGGMETQYF.

The chain couples TRBV5-4 to TRBJ1-2; 10 nucleotides line up with TRBD1. The germline CDR1 and CDR2 sequences are SGHNT and YYREEE (reference sequence). J was trimmed by 7 bases and V by 3 bases; bases with no gene match: 6. CDR3 length equals 14 residues. CDR3 protein: CASSSGQGVIGYTF. The CDR3 nucleotides read TGTGCCAGCAGCTCCGGACAGGGGGTTATTGGCTACACCTTC.

The J gene is TRBJ2-3, the V gene TRBV9; a weak D match, TRBD2 (6 bases). Looked up from germline, CDR1 is SGDLS and CDR2 is YYNGEE. Trimming shortened V by 5 bases and J by 2 bases, and 18 bases separated the two germline ends. The CDR3 runs to 16 residues. For the CDR3, the DNA is TGTGCCAGCAGTGCTTCCGGGGGAGGAATCACAGATACGCAGTATTTT. This sequence encodes CASSASGGGITDTQYF. Together with reference TRBV9 and TRBJ2-3, the CDR3 gives the full variable domain: DSGVTQTPKHLITATGQRVTLRCSPRSGDLSVYWYQQSLDQGLQFLIQYYNGEERAKGNILERFSAQQFPDLHSELNLSSLELGDSALYFCASSASGGGITDTQYFGPGTRLTVL.

In its sample, this clone was seen once. This sequence joins TRBV5-1 and TRBJ2-7, with 13 bases that match TRBD2. This CDR3 is built from 16 residues. Trimming removed 3 bases from V and 3 bases from J; junction bases left unmatched: 6. The germline CDR1 and CDR2 sequences are SGHRS and YFSETQ. CDR3 sequence: CASSSPTSGGYYEQYF. DNA for the CDR3: TGCGCCAGCAGCTCGCCGACTAGCGGGGGGTACTACGAGCAGTACTTC.

This chain joins TRBV19 and TRBJ1-2; D unclear. Trimming shortened V by 6 bases and J by 8 bases, and 25 bases separated the two germline ends. The CDR3 consists of 16 residues. Germline lookup yields CDR1 LNHDA and CDR2 SQIVND (reference sequence). CDR3 region: CASRKTPGREGRGYTF. CDR3 bases: TGTGCCAGTAGAAAAACACCGGGTCGGGAAGGGCGCGGCTACACCTTC.

The chain joins TRBV3-1 (or the pseudogene TRBV3-2) to TRBJ2-3, with D unclear. Deletions cut 2 bases from V and 2 bases from J, with 5 bases between. The CDR3 spans 13 residues. CDR1 LGHDT and CDR2 YNNKEL come from the germline V gene (reference sequence). The CDR3 DNA reads as TGTGCCAGCAGCCAATTCAACACAGATACGCAGTATTTT. Its protein is CASSQFNTDTQYF.

J is TRBJ2-2 and V is TRBV28; possible D gene TRBD2, 6 bases. The CDR3 has 15 residues. Trimming took off 2 bases at V and 2 bases at J, with 9 bases between the two ends. CDR1 and CDR2 from the germline V gene are MDHEN and SYDVKM. The CDR3 DNA follows: TGTGCCAGCAGTTTAACTAGCCTAAACACCGGGGAGCTGTTTTTT. Encoded protein: CASSLTSLNTGELFF.

A single count supports this clone. The chain links TRBV2 to TRBJ2-6; D is perhaps TRBD2 (5 bases). Deletions cut 5 bases from V and 6 bases from J, with 17 bases between. The length of the CDR3 is 16 residues. Germline-derived CDR1 and CDR2 are SNHLY and FYNNEI. This chain's CDR3 is CASSPEGALAANVLTF. CDR3 DNA: TGTGCCAGCAGTCCCGAGGGAGCTCTGGCGGCCAACGTCCTGACTTTC.

The rearrangement joins TRBV6-4 to TRBJ1-1; D is undetermined. The V gene's germline CDR1 is MRHNA and CDR2 SNTAGT. V was cut by 3 bases and J by 3 bases, with 11 bases left in between. This CDR3 has 14 amino acids. DNA for the CDR3: TGTGCCAGCAGTGAGAGCAGTGAGGACACTGAAGCTTTCTTT. Translating it yields CASSESSEDTEAFF.